Described below is a single TCR beta chain sequence and its context. This sample is drawn from a study of blood T cell repertoires in COVID-19. In the study overall: Recovered Cohort 3 donors showed two negative PCRs, clearance, or symptom resolution. Samples came from the United States, Italy and Spain, spanning acute and convalescent COVID-19. Nucleic acid was either cDNA or gDNA, and it came from T cells, B-cell-depleted T cells, or PBMCs.

Only in-frame clones appear in the TCRdb table, and some are missing; sequencing was by immunoSEQ multiplex PCR. The table records over 200,000 clones, about nine tenths of them present only once. The CDR3 is made up of 15 amino acids. From germline, CDR1 is MNHEY and CDR2 SMNVEV (reference sequence). V was shortened by 8 bases and J by 9 bases, with 25 bases between the two germline ends. The V call is TRBV27, the J call TRBJ1-1; a weak D match, TRBD1 (5 bases). The receptor comes from a woman aged 45 to 65 in a cohort exposed to, infected with or recovered from COVID-19 (not recorded which). Specimen: PBMCs or T cells enriched from blood (not recorded which). CDR3 DNA: TGTGCCAGCCGTTACAGCGGCGGGGCCGCCAAGAAAGCTTTCTTT. It is translated as CASRYSGGAAKKAFF.